These 14 T cell receptor beta chains were all obtained from the same sample, sequenced in a study of T-cell memory formation after mild COVID-19. Via MiXCR, TCRdb re-called the 5' RACE reads, giving one row per CDR3 protein. The table has around 430,000 distinct CDR3 sequences, approximately 15% seen once; the top ten hold 20% to 25%. Source material: PBMCs or a T cell subset sorted from them (not recorded which). These receptors were obtained from a man younger than 30 who had mild COVID-19 (a few samples of this study predate the infection). Cell type and time point are not known.

CDR3 DNA: TGTGCCATCAGTGAGTCGAACCCCCAGGGGGCGAAGGGCTACACCTTC. This gives the protein CAISESNPQGAKGYTF. J is TRBJ1-2 and V is TRBV10-3; TRBD1 agrees at 8 bases. The V gene end was trimmed by 0 bases and the J gene end by 8 bases; junction bases not matched to a gene: 11. The CDR3 spans 16 residues. The V gene's germline CDR1 is ENHRY and CDR2 SYGVKD.

This clonotype showed up many times. The chain combines TRBV7-9 with TRBJ2-3; 7 bases line up with TRBD2. Germline trimming cut 3 bases from V and 2 bases from J; bases unmatched to any gene: 8. CDR3 length: 16 amino acids. The germline CDR1 and CDR2 sequences are SEHNR and FQNEAQ (reference sequence). The CDR3 DNA reads TGTGCCAGCAGCTTCCGGGCTAGCGGTTTCACAGATACGCAGTATTTT. This translates into CASSFRASGFTDTQYF.

This clonotype has more than one count but fewer than ten. The rearrangement uses TRBV7-9 and TRBJ1-4; D not resolved. Trimming shortened V by 5 bases and J by 3 bases, and 7 bases separated the two germline ends. The germline CDR1 and CDR2 sequences are SEHNR and FQNEAQ (reference sequence). This CDR3 has 13 residues. CDR3 in amino acids: CASSLVSNEKLFF. CDR3 sequence (DNA): TGTGCCAGCAGCCTGGTCTCTAATGAAAAACTGTTTTTT.

This clonotype came up a few times. The chain uses TRBV12-3 or TRBV12-4 and TRBJ1-2, with D perhaps TRBD1 (5 bases). The V gene lost 5 bases and the J gene lost 8 bases, with 24 bases spanning the gap. The CDR3 has 16 residues. Here the CDR3 reads CASSPVGGDQVSGYTF. DNA for the CDR3: TGTGCCAGCAGTCCCGTTGGAGGGGACCAAGTATCGGGCTACACCTTC.

Only a few counts were recorded for this clonotype. The chain uses TRBV18 and TRBJ2-4; 13 bases align to TRBD2. The length of the CDR3 is 18 residues. The V gene's germline CDR1 is KGHSH and CDR2 LQKENI. Trimming at V came to 3 bases and at J to 7 bases, leaving 12 bases not matched to a gene. The chain's CDR3 is CASSPPPHGLAGENIQYF. The CDR3 DNA sequence: TGTGCCAGCTCACCGCCACCTCATGGACTAGCGGGAGAGAACATTCAGTACTTC.

This clonotype was seen a few times. The chain is built from TRBV5-5 and TRBJ2-7, with a tentative D call TRBD1 (5 bases). Looked up from germline, CDR1 is SGHKS and CDR2 is YYEKEE (reference sequence). V was pared by 4 bases and J by 2 bases, with 19 bases between. This CDR3 comprises 16 residues. CDR3 sequence (DNA): TGTGCCAGCAGCGCCTGGGGTCAGGGCGGCCCCTACGAGCAGTACGTC. As protein: CASSAWGQGGPYEQYV.

This clonotype was recorded many times. This chain links TRBV28 with TRBJ2-7; D is unresolved. From germline, CDR1 is MDHEN and CDR2 SYDVKM. V dropped 7 bases and J dropped 2 bases, with 15 bases sitting between them. This CDR3 has 14 residues. The CDR3 spells CASTHADTPYEQYV. CDR3 in DNA: TGTGCCAGCACCCACGCAGATACTCCCTACGAGCAGTACGTC.

On this clonotype itself: The junction differs from germline at one of its ends, possibly a read error. The chain uses TRBV2 and TRBJ2-3; D possibly corresponds to TRBD1 (5 bases). Looked up from germline, CDR1 is SNHLY and CDR2 is FYNNEI. This CDR3 spans 14 amino acids. CDR3 DNA sequence: TGTGCCAGCACGACAGAAAACGCACAGATACGCATAGATTTT. This encodes CASTTENAQIRIDF.

The chain employs TRBV7-2 and TRBJ2-7; D is unresolved. The germline CDR1 and CDR2 sequences are SGHTA and FQGNSA. The CDR3 has 13 amino acids. V shed 6 bases and J shed 3 bases, with 12 bases lying between them. The CDR3 sequence: CASRENSLYEQYF. The CDR3 DNA follows: TGTGCCAGCAGGGAAAACAGCCTCTACGAGCAGTACTTC.

The rearrangement uses TRBV7-9 and TRBJ2-3; 7 positions match TRBD2. The CDR3 length is 14 residues. Germline lookup yields CDR1 SEHNR and CDR2 FQNEAQ (reference sequence). The V and J ends lost 4 bases and 3 bases, in that order; junction bases with no gene match: 4. In DNA, the CDR3 is TGTGCCAGCAGCTGGGGACTACTGACAGATACGCAGTATTTT. Translation gives CASSWGLLTDTQYF.

The chain recombines TRBV20-1 with TRBJ2-3, with D possibly TRBD2 on 5 matching bases. This CDR3 has 17 residues. Trimming took 3 bases from V and 6 from J, leaving 25 bases between them. Germline values: CDR1 DFQATT, CDR2 SNEGSKA (reference sequence). CDR3 residues: CSARAPPGLSAIDTQYF. CDR3 in DNA: TGCAGTGCTAGGGCACCACCAGGACTTTCCGCCATCGATACGCAGTATTTT.

The chain carries TRBV18 and TRBJ2-5, with TRBD1 matching over 7 bases. The CDR3 spans 14 residues. Germline V CDR1 and CDR2: KGHSH, LQKENI. V trimming: 1 base; J trimming: 5 bases; junction bases outside the gene matches: 4. This CDR3 reads CASSPQGAKETQYF. In DNA, the CDR3 is TGTGCCAGCTCACCACAGGGGGCCAAGGAGACCCAGTACTTC.

The V call is TRBV2, the J call TRBJ1-4, with TRBD1 matching 9 bases. CDR1 and CDR2 (germline): SNHLY, FYNNEI. The CDR3 is 14 amino acids. With 7 bases clipped from V and 5 bases from J, the junction kept 5 bases outside the gene matches. The CDR3: CASTPGQGNEKLFF. CDR3 bases: TGTGCCAGCACGCCGGGACAGGGAAATGAAAAACTGTTTTTT. Full variable domain (rest looked up from reference TRBV2 and TRBJ1-4): EPEVTQTPSHQVTQMGQEVILRCVPISNHLYFYWYRQILGQKVEFLVSFYNNEISEKSEIFDDQFSVERPDGSNFTLKIRSTKLEDSAMYFCASTPGQGNEKLFFGSGTQLSVL.

A few counts support this clonotype. V usage is TRBV7-2 and J usage is TRBJ1-5; D gene unclear. V gave up 5 bases and J gave up 7 bases, with 12 bases separating them. Germline assignment: CDR1 SGHTA and CDR2 FQGNSA. This CDR3 region has 13 residues. The CDR3 loop reads CASSLSPGQPQHF. The CDR3 DNA reads TGTGCCAGCAGCCTCAGTCCCGGGCAGCCCCAGCATTTT.